This T cell receptor (beta chain) was sequenced in a study of blood T cell repertoires in COVID-19. On the study more broadly: Samples representing acute and convalescent COVID-19 were sourced from the United States, Italy and Spain.

In the authors' workflow: Reference gene primers were amplified, and this amplification served to estimate nucleated cell counts. Data came from immunoSEQ multiplex PCR; TCRdb stores just in-frame clones and leaves some out. That table supplies the V and J calls and clone size; D and trimming were determined from the DNA. The sample lists 200,000 to 300,000 clones; 65% to 90% were seen once. Trimming cost V 0 bases and J 8 bases, with 15 bases left between them. The CDR3 loop spans 16 amino acids. Germline loops: CDR1 SGHKS, CDR2 YYEKEE (reference sequence). The sequence came from a woman in her 70s with acute or convalescent COVID-19. Sequenced: peripheral blood. The chain is built from TRBV5-5 and TRBJ1-6, with D possibly matching TRBD1 (5 bases). Here the CDR3 DNA reads TGTGCCAGCAGCTTGGTCTTGCCAGGGAGGGATTCACCCCTCCACTTT. It encodes CASSLVLPGRDSPLHF.